A single sample is the source of the 10 T cell receptor beta chains below, sequenced in a study of shared clonotypes between healthy human individuals. Terminally differentiated effector memory CD45RA+ cells were excluded from the naive CD8 cells, which were CD45RO-negative and positively selected for CCR7. TCRdb's table, derived via immunoSEQ multiplex PCR, lists solely in-frame clones and lacks some. This table has about 2,100,000 clones, approximately 94% appearing once. The sequencing sample was made of naive CD8+ T cells from PBMCs. These receptors came from a man aged 18 to 30 in good health. Some clones in this sample may be carry-over from other donors' samples.

The chain is built from TRBV4-1 and TRBJ1-3; D might be TRBD1 (6 bases). The V gene's germline CDR1 is MGHRA and CDR2 YSYEKL. The CDR3 contains 16 residues. The germline V and J ends were trimmed by 4 bases and 4 bases, with 17 bases remaining between them. CDR3 in DNA: TGCGCCAGCAGCCCCCCAAGGGGGGGTGAAGGAAACACCATATATTTT. Translating gives CASSPPRGGEGNTIYF.

This chain joins TRBV2 and TRBJ2-1; 10 bases agree with TRBD1. This CDR3 contains 14 residues. Germline V CDR1 and CDR2: SNHLY, FYNNEI. Trimming cost V 8 bases and J 4 bases; bases outside gene matches: 5. As DNA, the CDR3 is TGTGCCAGCCCCGGGACAGGGGAATACAATGAGCAGTTCTTC. It yields the protein CASPGTGEYNEQFF. The complete variable domain, with remaining parts taken from reference TRBV2 and TRBJ2-1, reads EPEVTQTPSHQVTQMGQEVILRCVPISNHLYFYWYRQILGQKVEFLVSFYNNEISEKSEIFDDQFSVERPDGSNFTLKIRSTKLEDSAMYFCASPGTGEYNEQFFGPGTRLTVL.

The chain is built from TRBV4-2 and TRBJ2-7; D might be TRBD2 (5 bases). CDR3 length equals 14 residues. Germline CDR1 and CDR2: LGHNA and YNFKEQ. V was cut by 0 bases and J by 7 bases, with 13 bases left in between. CDR3: CASSQEEAAWEQYF. In DNA form, the CDR3 reads TGTGCCAGCAGCCAAGAGGAGGCTGCGTGGGAGCAGTACTTC.

V and J are TRBV21-1 and TRBJ1-5. TRBV21-1 is given as a pseudogene. The CDR3 sequence is 14 residues long. CDR3 residues: CASSTCGGNQPQHF. In nucleotides, the CDR3 is TGTGCCAGCAGCACGTGTGGGGGCAATCAGCCCCAGCATTTT.

In DNA form, the CDR3 reads TGTGCCAGCACCGAGCGTTCACTAGCGGGGATCACAGATACGCAGTATTTT. This encodes CASTERSLAGITDTQYF. This chain connects TRBV19 to TRBJ2-3, with 10 positions matching TRBD2. CDR1 is LNHDA and CDR2 is SQIVND in the germline V gene (reference sequence). This CDR3 region has 17 residues. The ends lost 9 bases at V and 2 bases at J; junction bases unmatched: 14.

The chain joins TRBV7-9 to TRBJ2-7; 8 positions match TRBD2. V was clipped by 5 bases and J by 4 bases; unmatched bases: 10. The CDR3 length is 15 residues. The germline gives CDR1 SEHNR, CDR2 FQNEAQ (reference sequence). CDR3 residues: CASSDTGTSLYEQYF. CDR3 coding DNA: TGTGCCAGCAGCGACACCGGGACTAGTCTTTACGAGCAGTACTTC.

A word on this clone: One end of the junction is discordant with germline, which a read error may explain. The chain links TRBV7-9 to TRBJ1-2; no reliable D call. The CDR3 has 15 residues. In germline, CDR1 is SEHNR, CDR2 FQNEAQ (reference sequence). The CDR3 spells CASSQDLRPNYGYTF. As DNA, the CDR3 is TGCGCCAGCAGCCAAGATCTCAGACCTAACTATGGCTACACCTTC.

The CDR3, as DNA: TGTGCCAGCAGCCCCCCCGGGGGGAACATTCAGTACTTC. This gives the protein CASSPPGGNIQYF. The V call is TRBV7-9, the J call TRBJ2-4, with 7 bases fitting TRBD2. V gave up 5 bases and J gave up 7 bases; unmatched junction bases: 5. Looked up from germline, CDR1 is SEHNR and CDR2 is FQNEAQ (reference sequence). This CDR3 comprises 13 residues.

This rearrangement joins TRBV18 to TRBJ2-1, with 9 bases matching TRBD2. Germline CDR1 and CDR2: KGHSH and LQKENI. With 4 bases clipped from V and 5 bases from J, the junction kept 12 bases outside the gene matches. The CDR3 loop spans 17 amino acids. For the CDR3, the DNA is TGTGCCAGCTCACTCATCCCGGTGCAGCGGGGGGACAATGAGCAGTTCTTC. Its translation is CASSLIPVQRGDNEQFF.

CDR3 region: CASSSLGDSGNTIYF. In DNA, the CDR3 is TGTGCCAGCAGTTCGTTAGGCGACTCTGGAAACACCATATATTTT. The chain uses TRBV6-1 and TRBJ1-3; D unclear. The CDR3 is 15 residues long. V lost 5 bases and J 0 bases, leaving 11 bases between the germline ends. Per germline, CDR1 MNHNS and CDR2 SASEGT.